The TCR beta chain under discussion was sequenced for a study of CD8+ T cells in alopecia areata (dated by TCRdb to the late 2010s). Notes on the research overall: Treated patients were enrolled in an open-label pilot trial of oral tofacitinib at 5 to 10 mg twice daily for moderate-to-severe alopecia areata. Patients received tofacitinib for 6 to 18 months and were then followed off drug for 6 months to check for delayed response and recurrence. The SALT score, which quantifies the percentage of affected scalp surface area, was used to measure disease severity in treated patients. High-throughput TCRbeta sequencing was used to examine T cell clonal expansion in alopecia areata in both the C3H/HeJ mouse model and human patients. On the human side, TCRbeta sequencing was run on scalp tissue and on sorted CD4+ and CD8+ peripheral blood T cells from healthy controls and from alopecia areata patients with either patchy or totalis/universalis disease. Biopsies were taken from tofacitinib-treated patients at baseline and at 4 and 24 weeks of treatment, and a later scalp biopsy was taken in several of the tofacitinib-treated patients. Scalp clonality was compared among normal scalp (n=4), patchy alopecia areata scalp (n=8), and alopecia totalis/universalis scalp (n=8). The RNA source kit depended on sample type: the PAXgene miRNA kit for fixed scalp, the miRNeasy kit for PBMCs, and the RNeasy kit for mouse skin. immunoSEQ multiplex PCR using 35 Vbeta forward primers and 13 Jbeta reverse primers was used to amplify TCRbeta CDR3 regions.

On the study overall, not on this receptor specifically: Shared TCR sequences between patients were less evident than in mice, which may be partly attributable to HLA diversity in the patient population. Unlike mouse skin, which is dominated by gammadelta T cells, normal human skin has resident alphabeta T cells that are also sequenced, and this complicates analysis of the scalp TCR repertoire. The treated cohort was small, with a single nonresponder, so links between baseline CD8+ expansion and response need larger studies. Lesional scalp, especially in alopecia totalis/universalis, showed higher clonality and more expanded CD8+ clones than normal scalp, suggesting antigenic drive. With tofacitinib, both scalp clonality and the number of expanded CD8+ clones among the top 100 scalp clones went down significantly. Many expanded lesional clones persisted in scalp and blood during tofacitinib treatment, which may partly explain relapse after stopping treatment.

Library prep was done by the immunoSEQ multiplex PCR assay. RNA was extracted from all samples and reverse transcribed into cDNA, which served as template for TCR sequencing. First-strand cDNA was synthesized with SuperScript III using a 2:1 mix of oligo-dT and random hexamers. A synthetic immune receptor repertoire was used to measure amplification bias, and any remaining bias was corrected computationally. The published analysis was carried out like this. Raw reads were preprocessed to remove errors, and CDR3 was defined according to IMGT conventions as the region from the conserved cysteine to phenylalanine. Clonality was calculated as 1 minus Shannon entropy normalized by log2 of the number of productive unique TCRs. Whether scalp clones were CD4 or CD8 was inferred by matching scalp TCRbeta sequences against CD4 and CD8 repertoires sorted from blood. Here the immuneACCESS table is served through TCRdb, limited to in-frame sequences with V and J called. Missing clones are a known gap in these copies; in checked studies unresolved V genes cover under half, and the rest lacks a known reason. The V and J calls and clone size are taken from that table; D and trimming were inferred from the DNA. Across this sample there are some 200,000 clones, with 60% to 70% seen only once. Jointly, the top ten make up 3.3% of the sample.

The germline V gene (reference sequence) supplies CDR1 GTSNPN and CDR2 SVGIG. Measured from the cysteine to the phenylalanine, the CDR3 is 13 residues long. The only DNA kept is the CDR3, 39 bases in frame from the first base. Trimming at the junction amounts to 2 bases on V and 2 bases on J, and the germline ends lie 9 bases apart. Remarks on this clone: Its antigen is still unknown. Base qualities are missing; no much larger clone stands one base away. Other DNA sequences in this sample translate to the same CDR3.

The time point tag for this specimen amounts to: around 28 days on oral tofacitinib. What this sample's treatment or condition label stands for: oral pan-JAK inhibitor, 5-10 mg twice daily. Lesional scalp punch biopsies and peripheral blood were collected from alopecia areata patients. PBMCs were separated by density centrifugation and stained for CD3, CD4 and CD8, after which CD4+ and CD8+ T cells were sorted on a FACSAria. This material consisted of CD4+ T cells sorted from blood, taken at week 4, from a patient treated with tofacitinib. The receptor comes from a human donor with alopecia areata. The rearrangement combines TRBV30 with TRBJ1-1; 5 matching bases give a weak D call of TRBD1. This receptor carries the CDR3 CAWSTGVNTEAFF. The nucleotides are TGTGCCTGGAGTACAGGAGTCAACACTGAAGCTTTCTTT.